The 11 T cell receptor beta chains below come from one sample, sequenced in a study of T cell responses to AZD1222 COVID-19 vaccine (dated by TCRdb to the early 2020s). The sample's time point label, decoded: baseline before first vaccination. Receptor amplification or capture employed the immunoSEQ multiplex PCR assay. The immuneACCESS repertoire file appears here via TCRdb, limited to in-frame rearrangements. These files lack a portion of the clones; in checked studies, under half of the deficit traces to unresolved V genes, and the cause of the others is not known. This sample comprises some 200,000 clones, approximately 90% of them detected only once. The top ten clonotypes cover nearly 1% of the sample. The source was peripheral blood, collected on day 0 of AZD1222 vaccination. These receptors were obtained from an adult in good health.

Remarks on this clone: The junction departs from germline at one end; a sequencing error may be responsible. The V and J genes are TRBV27 and TRBJ2-5, with 13 bases identical to TRBD2. CDR1 MNHEY and CDR2 SMNVEV come from the germline V gene (reference sequence). The CDR3 consists of 16 residues. The CDR3 is CASSPTWTSGGEAQYF. CDR3 nucleotide sequence: TGTGCCAGCAGTCCGACTTGGACTAGCGGGGGAGAGGCCCAGTACTTC.

This chain links TRBV6-6 with TRBJ1-2; a possible D gene is TRBD1 (5 bases). The length of the CDR3 is 14 residues. Trimming removed 0 bases from V and 5 bases from J, with 10 bases in between. Per germline, CDR1 MNHNY and CDR2 SVGAGI (reference sequence). CDR3 coding DNA: TGTGCCAGCAGTTACTCCAAGGGGAGGTATGGCTACACCTTC. Translation: CASSYSKGRYGYTF.

The count of this clone is one. The chain carries TRBV5-8 and TRBJ1-5; maybe TRBD1 (6 bases). Trimming stripped 0 bases from V and 2 bases from J, with 15 bases between. The CDR3 contains 17 residues. Germline V CDR1 and CDR2: SGHTS, YDEGEE. DNA for the CDR3: TGTGCCAGCAGCTTGGGCCGGGGGGCATGGGGCAATCAGCCCCAGCATTTT. Amino acids: CASSLGRGAWGNQPQHF.

This chain joins TRBV28 and TRBJ1-5; D unclear. The germline V and J ends were trimmed by 4 bases and 3 bases, with 16 bases remaining between them. Germline-derived CDR1 and CDR2 are MDHEN and SYDVKM. The CDR3 runs to 16 residues. The CDR3 reads CASSSPLETFNQPQHF. Here the CDR3 DNA reads TGTGCCAGCAGTTCCCCCCTAGAGACTTTCAATCAGCCCCAGCATTTT. The complete variable domain, with remaining parts taken from reference TRBV28 and TRBJ1-5, reads DVKVTQSSRYLVKRTGEKVFLECVQDMDHENMFWYRQDPGLGLRLIYFSYDVKMKEKGDIPEGYSVSREKKERFSLILESASTNQTSMYLCASSSPLETFNQPQHFGDGTRLSIL.

The chain links TRBV3-1 (or the pseudogene TRBV3-2) to TRBJ1-2; D gene unclear. The CDR3 loop spans 16 amino acids. Trimming took off 2 bases at V and 5 bases at J, with 18 bases between the two ends. Germline assignment: CDR1 LGHDT and CDR2 YNNKEL (reference sequence). The CDR3 DNA reads as TGTGCCAGCAGCCAAAACCCCCCGACACGTCCGTATGGCTACACCTTC. The encoded protein is CASSQNPPTRPYGYTF.

The chain recombines TRBV2 with TRBJ1-1; tentatively, D is TRBD1 (5 bases). V shed 1 base and J shed 8 bases, with 8 bases lying between them. This CDR3 has 12 amino acids. Germline-derived CDR1 and CDR2 are SNHLY and FYNNEI. For the CDR3, the DNA is TGTGCCAGCAGTGAAGACAGGCCCGAAGCTTTCTTT. Translating gives CASSEDRPEAFF.

This clone showed up many times. J is TRBJ1-1 and V is TRBV27; perhaps TRBD1 as D (5 bases). The CDR3 is 17 amino acids. Per the germline V gene, CDR1 is MNHEY and CDR2 is SMNVEV (reference sequence). The CDR3 spells CTHYSRRRVKEGTEAFF. The CDR3 bases are TGTACTCACTACTCCAGGCGCAGGGTTAAGGAGGGGACTGAAGCTTTCTTT.

The chain joins TRBV3-1 (or the pseudogene TRBV3-2) to TRBJ1-2; 7 nucleotides line up with TRBD1. V was pared by 4 bases and J by 6 bases, with 5 bases of the junction left unmatched. Germline loops: CDR1 LGHDT, CDR2 YNNKEL (reference sequence). The CDR3 is 13 residues long. The CDR3 is CASSPTGADGYTF. The CDR3 region has the DNA TGTGCCAGCAGCCCCACAGGGGCGGATGGCTACACCTTC.

Points on this clone: The junction departs from germline at one end; a sequencing error may be responsible. The rearrangement links TRBV27 to TRBJ2-7; 13 nucleotides line up with TRBD2. Germline V gene lookup returns CDR1 MNHEY and CDR2 SMNVEV (reference sequence). CDR3 length: 16 residues. CDR3 coding DNA: TGTGCCAGCAGTCTATCTGGACTAGCGGGAGTCTACGAGCAGTACTTC. This encodes CASSLSGLAGVYEQYF.

The J gene is TRBJ1-2, the V gene TRBV9; D is unresolved. The CDR3 is made up of 13 amino acids. Trimming left V 0 bases short and J 8 bases short, with 11 bases between. From germline, CDR1 is SGDLS and CDR2 YYNGEE. CDR3: CASSVGSAGGYTF. CDR3 nucleotides: TGTGCCAGCAGCGTAGGTTCCGCTGGCGGCTACACCTTC.

The chain is built from TRBV19 and TRBJ1-6, with a tentative D call TRBD1 (6 bases). The CDR3 is made up of 13 amino acids. Trimming took off 9 bases at V and 8 bases at J, with 14 bases between the two ends. Germline CDR1 and CDR2: LNHDA and SQIVND (reference sequence). CDR3 bases: TGTGCCAGCCGCCGGACAGACTATTCACCCCTCCACTTT. Its translation is CASRRTDYSPLHF.